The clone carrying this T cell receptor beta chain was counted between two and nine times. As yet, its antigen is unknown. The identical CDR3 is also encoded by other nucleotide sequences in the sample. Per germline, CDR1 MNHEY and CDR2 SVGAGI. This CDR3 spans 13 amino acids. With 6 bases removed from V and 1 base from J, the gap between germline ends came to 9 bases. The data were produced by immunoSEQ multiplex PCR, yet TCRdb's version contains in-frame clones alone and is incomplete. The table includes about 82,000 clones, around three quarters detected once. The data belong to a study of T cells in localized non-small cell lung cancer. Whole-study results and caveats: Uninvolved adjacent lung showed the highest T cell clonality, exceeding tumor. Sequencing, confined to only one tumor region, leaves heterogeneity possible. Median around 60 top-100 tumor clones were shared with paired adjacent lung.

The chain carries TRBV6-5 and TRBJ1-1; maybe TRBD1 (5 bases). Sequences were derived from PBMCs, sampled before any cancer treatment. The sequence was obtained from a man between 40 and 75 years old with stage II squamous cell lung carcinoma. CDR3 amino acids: CASSYGQNTEAFF. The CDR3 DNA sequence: TGTGCCAGCAGCTATGGACAGAACACTGAAGCTTTCTTT.